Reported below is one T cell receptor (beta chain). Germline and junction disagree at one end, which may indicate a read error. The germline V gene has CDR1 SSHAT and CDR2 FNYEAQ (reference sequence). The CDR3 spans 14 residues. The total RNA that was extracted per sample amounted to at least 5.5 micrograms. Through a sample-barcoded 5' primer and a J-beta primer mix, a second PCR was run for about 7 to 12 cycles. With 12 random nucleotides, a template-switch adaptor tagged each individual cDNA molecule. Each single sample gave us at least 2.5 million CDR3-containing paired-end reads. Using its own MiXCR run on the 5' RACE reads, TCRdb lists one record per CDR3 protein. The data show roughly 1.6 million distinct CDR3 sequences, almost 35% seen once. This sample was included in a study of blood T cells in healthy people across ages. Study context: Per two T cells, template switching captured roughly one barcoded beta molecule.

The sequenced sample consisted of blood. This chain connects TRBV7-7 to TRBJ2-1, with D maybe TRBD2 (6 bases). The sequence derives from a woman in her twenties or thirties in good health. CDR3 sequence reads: CASSLRDSNNEQFF. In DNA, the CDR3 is TGTGCCAGCAGCCTGCGGGACTCCAACAATGAGCAGTTCTTC. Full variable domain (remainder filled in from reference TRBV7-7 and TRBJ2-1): GAGVSQSPRYKVTKRGQDVTLRCDPISSHATLYWYQQALGQGPEFLTYFNYEAQPDKSGLPSDRFSAERPEGSISTLTIQRTEQRDSAMYRCASSLRDSNNEQFFGPGTRLTVL.